Given below is one T cell receptor beta chain in context. Its antigen is undetermined. The same CDR3 also results from other DNA sequences found in this sample. The sample comes from a study of shared clonotypes between healthy human individuals. This CDR3 spans 12 amino acids. V was shortened by 4 bases and J by 5 bases, with 8 bases between the two germline ends. CDR1 and CDR2 (germline): KGHSH, LQKENI. Only in-frame clones appear in the TCRdb table, and some are missing; sequencing was by immunoSEQ multiplex PCR. The table records approximately 1,500,000 clones, 95% to 99% of them present only once. Naive CD4+ cells were CD45RA-selected; the remaining cells were memory. Notes on the study in general: Rarefaction analysis demonstrated incomplete sorted-subset sequencing notwithstanding large depth.

The sample was naive CD4+ T cells sorted from blood. Subset defined: CD45RA+ positively selected. This clonotype originated in a man aged 30 to 39 in good health. The chain is built from TRBV18 and TRBJ1-1, with a tentative D call TRBD1 (6 bases). The CDR3 loop is CASSLRGTEAFF. Written as DNA, the CDR3 is TGTGCCAGCTCACTCAGGGGTACTGAAGCTTTCTTT.